A selection of T cell receptor beta chains follows, all from one sample in a study of blood T cells in healthy people across ages. TCRdb called the 5' RACE reads again in MiXCR, with one record for every CDR3 protein. The data show 1.5 million to 2 million distinct CDR3 sequences, around 42% seen once. The sequenced sample was blood. These receptors were taken from a human donor in good health. Both conserved end residues are part of each CDR3. D genes are given only for firm matches. Rows may omit the clone size; those that give it use once, few, many or a size class.

CDR3aa: CASSLEGGRVYTF
CDR3nt: TGTGCCAGCAGCTTAGAGGGGGGACGGGTCTACACCTTC
v_gene: TRBV7-9
d_gene: .
j_gene: TRBJ1-2
abundance: .

CDR3aa: CASSYLGAGNTEAFF
CDR3nt: TGCGCCAGCAGCTACCTCGGGGCAGGGAACACTGAAGCTTTCTTT
v_gene: TRBV5-1
d_gene: .
j_gene: TRBJ1-1
abundance: .

CDR3aa: CASSFASGTESEKLFF
CDR3nt: TGTGCCAGCAGTTTTGCCTCCGGGACGGAGAGTGAAAAACTGTTTTTT
v_gene: TRBV7-9
d_gene: .
j_gene: TRBJ1-4
abundance: .

CDR3aa: CASEIYNEQFF
CDR3nt: TGTGCCAGCGAGATTTACAATGAGCAGTTCTTC
v_gene: TRBV5-5
d_gene: .
j_gene: TRBJ2-1
abundance: .

CDR3aa: CSASRVGGPAYEQYF
CDR3nt: TGCAGTGCTAGCAGGGTGGGGGGCCCAGCCTACGAGCAGTACTTC
v_gene: TRBV20-1
d_gene: .
j_gene: TRBJ2-7
abundance: .

CDR3aa: CASSPRGGEQPQHF
CDR3nt: TGCGCCAGCAGCCCCAGAGGAGGGGAGCAGCCCCAGCATTTT
v_gene: TRBV5-1
d_gene: .
j_gene: TRBJ1-5
abundance: .

CDR3aa: CASSKAYPPLLWGHTDTQYF
CDR3nt: TGTGCCAGCAGCAAAGCGTACCCACCCCTACTGTGGGGCCACACAGATACGCAGTATTTT
v_gene: TRBV21-1
d_gene: .
j_gene: TRBJ2-3
abundance: few

CDR3aa: CAISLTGSSYNEQFF
CDR3nt: TGTGCCATCAGCCTAACAGGGAGTTCCTACAATGAGCAGTTCTTC
v_gene: TRBV10-3
d_gene: .
j_gene: TRBJ2-1
abundance: .

CDR3aa: CSARIQGGGYGYTF
CDR3nt: TGCAGTGCTAGAATCCAAGGGGGCGGCTATGGCTACACCTTC
v_gene: TRBV20-1
d_gene: TRBD1
j_gene: TRBJ1-2
abundance: .

CDR3aa: CASKPVELQETQYF
CDR3nt: TGTGCCAGCAAACCTGTAGAACTCCAAGAGACCCAGTACTTC
v_gene: TRBV2
d_gene: .
j_gene: TRBJ2-5
abundance: .

CDR3aa: CASRLSPDFSSYEQYF
CDR3nt: TGTGCCTCGCGCCTTTCCCCCGATTTCAGCTCCTACGAGCAGTACTTC
v_gene: TRBV2
d_gene: .
j_gene: TRBJ2-7
abundance: .

CDR3aa: CASSFGTDRKETQYF
CDR3nt: TGTGCCAGCAGTTTCGGGACTGATCGAAAAGAGACCCAGTACTTC
v_gene: TRBV12-3/TRBV12-4
d_gene: .
j_gene: TRBJ2-5
abundance: .

CDR3aa: CASRRTGINEQFF
CDR3nt: TGTGCCAGCAGACGGACAGGGATCAATGAGCAGTTCTTC
v_gene: TRBV12-3/TRBV12-4
d_gene: TRBD1
j_gene: TRBJ2-1
abundance: .

CDR3aa: CSVDQFDRANTEAFF
CDR3nt: TGCAGCGTTGATCAATTCGACAGGGCGAACACTGAAGCTTTCTTT
v_gene: TRBV29-1
d_gene: TRBD1
j_gene: TRBJ1-1
abundance: few

CDR3aa: CASSAGPTSFRGTDTQYF
CDR3nt: TGTGCCAGCAGCGCCGGCCCAACTAGTTTCAGAGGCACAGATACGCAGTATTTT
v_gene: TRBV2
d_gene: .
j_gene: TRBJ2-3
abundance: .

CDR3aa: CASSFPLYNEQFF
CDR3nt: TGCGCCAGCAGCTTTCCCCTCTACAATGAGCAGTTCTTC
v_gene: TRBV5-1
d_gene: .
j_gene: TRBJ2-1
abundance: few

CDR3aa: CASSRGGDKTQYF
CDR3nt: TGTGCCAGCAGCCGCGGGGGGGATAAGACCCAGTACTTC
v_gene: TRBV7-2
d_gene: TRBD2
j_gene: TRBJ2-5
abundance: .

CDR3aa: CASSWEGRGDNEQFF
CDR3nt: TGTGCCAGCAGCTGGGAGGGCAGGGGCGACAATGAGCAGTTCTTC
v_gene: TRBV7-2
d_gene: .
j_gene: TRBJ2-1
abundance: few

CDR3aa: CASSSTGVDYEQYF
CDR3nt: TGTGCCAGCAGCTCGACAGGGGTCGACTACGAGCAGTACTTC
v_gene: TRBV7-2
d_gene: TRBD1
j_gene: TRBJ2-7
abundance: .

CDR3aa: CSAYRLEAFF
CDR3nt: TGCAGCGCCTACAGACTTGAAGCTTTCTTT
v_gene: TRBV29-1
d_gene: .
j_gene: TRBJ1-1
abundance: once

CDR3aa: CSVVGARPFDTEAFF
CDR3nt: TGCAGCGTTGTGGGGGCGCGGCCTTTTGACACTGAAGCTTTCTTT
v_gene: TRBV29-1
d_gene: .
j_gene: TRBJ1-1
abundance: .

CDR3aa: CATRLDRVSYEQYF
CDR3nt: TGCGCCACCCGCTTAGACAGGGTCTCCTACGAGCAGTACTTC
v_gene: TRBV5-1
d_gene: TRBD1
j_gene: TRBJ2-7
abundance: .

CDR3aa: CASSIQGSTSYGYTF
CDR3nt: TGTGCCAGCAGCATCCAGGGGAGTACTTCTTATGGCTACACCTTC
v_gene: TRBV7-2
d_gene: .
j_gene: TRBJ1-2
abundance: few

CDR3aa: CASSLGGEGKDTEAFF
CDR3nt: TGTGCCAGCAGTTTAGGGGGGGAGGGGAAAGACACTGAAGCTTTCTTT
v_gene: TRBV28
d_gene: .
j_gene: TRBJ1-1
abundance: .

CDR3aa: CASSVKRMWGASGAEAFF
CDR3nt: TGTGCCAGCAGCGTCAAGCGTATGTGGGGGGCCTCGGGGGCTGAAGCTTTCTTT
v_gene: TRBV7-2
d_gene: .
j_gene: TRBJ1-1
abundance: .

CDR3aa: CASGSGSSYGYTF
CDR3nt: TGCGCCAGCGGATCAGGCTCATCCTATGGCTACACCTTC
v_gene: TRBV5-1
d_gene: .
j_gene: TRBJ1-2
abundance: few

CDR3aa: CASSDGTSGGKYNEQFF
CDR3nt: TGTGCCAGCAGCGACGGGACTAGCGGGGGGAAATACAATGAGCAGTTCTTC
v_gene: TRBV7-3
d_gene: TRBD2
j_gene: TRBJ2-1
abundance: few

CDR3aa: CSVRGRNSPLHF
CDR3nt: TGCAGTGTTCGGGGACGGAATTCACCCCTCCACTTT
v_gene: TRBV20-1
d_gene: .
j_gene: TRBJ1-6
abundance: .

CDR3aa: CSARPRLAGGLRETQYF
CDR3nt: TGCAGTGCTAGACCCCGACTAGCGGGGGGGCTCCGGGAGACCCAGTACTTC
v_gene: TRBV20-1
d_gene: TRBD2
j_gene: TRBJ2-5
abundance: few

CDR3aa: CSVYHQAALDYGYTF
CDR3nt: TGCAGCGTTTACCATCAGGCGGCCCTGGACTATGGCTACACCTTC
v_gene: TRBV29-1
d_gene: .
j_gene: TRBJ1-2
abundance: .

CDR3aa: CSVAGQYNYGYTF
CDR3nt: TGCAGCGTTGCCGGACAGTATAACTATGGCTACACCTTC
v_gene: TRBV29-1
d_gene: .
j_gene: TRBJ1-2
abundance: few

CDR3aa: CSALVGEGLGYTF
CDR3nt: TGCAGCGCCCTAGTAGGGGAAGGACTAGGCTACACCTTC
v_gene: TRBV29-1
d_gene: .
j_gene: TRBJ1-2
abundance: .

CDR3aa: CASIPKGSAGHYGYTF
CDR3nt: TGTGCCAGCATCCCCAAGGGGAGCGCAGGGCACTATGGCTACACCTTC
v_gene: TRBV21-1
d_gene: .
j_gene: TRBJ1-2
abundance: few

CDR3aa: CASSWGGGGEQYF
CDR3nt: TGTGCCAGCAGTTGGGGAGGTGGCGGGGAGCAGTACTTC
v_gene: TRBV12-3/TRBV12-4
d_gene: .
j_gene: TRBJ2-5
abundance: .

CDR3aa: CASSPEFRQETQYF
CDR3nt: TGTGCCAGCTCACCGGAGTTTCGCCAAGAGACCCAGTACTTC
v_gene: TRBV18
d_gene: .
j_gene: TRBJ2-5
abundance: .

CDR3aa: CASSGTVDTGELFF
CDR3nt: TGTGCCAGCAGCGGGACAGTGGACACCGGGGAGCTGTTTTTT
v_gene: TRBV4-2
d_gene: TRBD1
j_gene: TRBJ2-2
abundance: .

CDR3aa: CASSESVGNSPLHF
CDR3nt: TGTGCCAGCAGTGAATCGGTTGGGAATTCACCCCTCCACTTT
v_gene: TRBV6-1
d_gene: .
j_gene: TRBJ1-6
abundance: .

CDR3aa: CASKLGTSGAEQYF
CDR3nt: TGTGCCAGCAAACTTGGGACTAGCGGGGCCGAGCAGTACTTC
v_gene: TRBV12-3/TRBV12-4
d_gene: TRBD2
j_gene: TRBJ2-7
abundance: .

CDR3aa: CASSLNGGGDTEAFF
CDR3nt: TGCGCCAGCAGCTTGAACGGGGGAGGGGACACTGAAGCTTTCTTT
v_gene: TRBV5-1
d_gene: .
j_gene: TRBJ1-1
abundance: .

CDR3aa: CASSSVNSLSTDTQYF
CDR3nt: TGTGCCAGCAGTTCCGTCAACAGCTTATCCACAGATACGCAGTATTTT
v_gene: TRBV12-3/TRBV12-4
d_gene: .
j_gene: TRBJ2-3
abundance: few

CDR3aa: CASSSRTELYGYTF
CDR3nt: TGTGCCAGCAGTTCAAGGACGGAACTCTATGGCTACACCTTC
v_gene: TRBV6-2/TRBV6-3
d_gene: .
j_gene: TRBJ1-2
abundance: few

CDR3aa: CATSRGDRETGELFF
CDR3nt: TGTGCCACTAGCAGAGGGGACAGGGAGACCGGGGAGCTGTTTTTT
v_gene: TRBV15
d_gene: TRBD1
j_gene: TRBJ2-2
abundance: .

CDR3aa: CASSEFFMPEGIQYGYTF
CDR3nt: TGTGCCAGCAGTGAATTTTTCATGCCTGAGGGGATCCAATATGGCTACACCTTC
v_gene: TRBV25-1
d_gene: .
j_gene: TRBJ1-2
abundance: .

CDR3aa: CASSLPGQMAYEQYF
CDR3nt: TGTGCCAGCAGCCTGCCGGGACAGATGGCCTACGAGCAGTACTTC
v_gene: TRBV7-2
d_gene: TRBD1
j_gene: TRBJ2-7
abundance: .

CDR3aa: CASSEYFLGGPDYGYTF
CDR3nt: TGTGCCAGCAGTGAATATTTTTTGGGGGGTCCGGACTATGGCTACACCTTC
v_gene: TRBV25-1
d_gene: .
j_gene: TRBJ1-2
abundance: few

CDR3aa: CASGESTHRGDQETQYF
CDR3nt: TGTGCCAGCGGGGAAAGCACTCACAGGGGGGACCAAGAGACCCAGTACTTC
v_gene: TRBV2
d_gene: TRBD1
j_gene: TRBJ2-5
abundance: .

CDR3aa: CASSLVVGTQGHRGYTF
CDR3nt: TGTGCCAGCAGTTTAGTAGTCGGTACACAGGGTCACAGGGGCTACACCTTC
v_gene: TRBV12-3/TRBV12-4
d_gene: .
j_gene: TRBJ1-2
abundance: .

CDR3aa: CASSSPADVADTQYF
CDR3nt: TGTGCCAGCAGTTCCCCGGCCGATGTAGCAGATACGCAGTATTTT
v_gene: TRBV12-3/TRBV12-4
d_gene: .
j_gene: TRBJ2-3
abundance: .

CDR3aa: CASSQEGTSGKYF
CDR3nt: TGCGCCAGCAGCCAAGAAGGAACTAGCGGGAAGTATTTT
v_gene: TRBV4-3
d_gene: TRBD2
j_gene: TRBJ2-3
abundance: .

CDR3aa: CASSPTRQGFSGYTF
CDR3nt: TGCGCCAGCAGCCCAACTCGACAGGGTTTCTCTGGCTACACCTTC
v_gene: TRBV4-3
d_gene: TRBD1
j_gene: TRBJ1-2
abundance: .

CDR3aa: CASSSREWETQYF
CDR3nt: TGCGCCAGCAGCTCCCGGGAGTGGGAGACCCAGTACTTC
v_gene: TRBV5-1
d_gene: .
j_gene: TRBJ2-5
abundance: few

CDR3aa: CASSELQGTPSEQYF
CDR3nt: TGTGCCAGCAGCGAATTACAGGGGACTCCGAGCGAGCAGTACTTC
v_gene: TRBV2
d_gene: .
j_gene: TRBJ2-7
abundance: .

CDR3aa: CSVEGLYQETQYF
CDR3nt: TGCAGCGTCGAAGGGTTGTACCAAGAGACCCAGTACTTC
v_gene: TRBV29-1
d_gene: .
j_gene: TRBJ2-5
abundance: few

CDR3aa: CASAPRAGDNTDTQYF
CDR3nt: TGTGCCAGCGCCCCAAGGGCAGGGGATAACACAGATACGCAGTATTTT
v_gene: TRBV6-6
d_gene: .
j_gene: TRBJ2-3
abundance: .

CDR3aa: CASSEPGPRDEQFF
CDR3nt: TGTGCCAGCAGTGAACCGGGGCCACGGGATGAGCAGTTCTTC
v_gene: TRBV2
d_gene: .
j_gene: TRBJ2-1
abundance: .